This entry describes one TCR beta chain. The sample belongs to a study of shared clonotypes between healthy human individuals. Study in general: The study enrolled a couple of women and a few men aged 18 to 49. Each donor's CD8 memory used one plate, CD8 naive two, each CD4 subset three.

Terminally differentiated effector memory CD45RA+ cells were excluded by CCR7 positive selection of CD45RO-negative cells. Deep was the level at which the assay was run. The authors loaded 200 ng DNA, about 30,000 T cell genomes, into sorted-subset replicate PCRs. Assay: immunoSEQ multiplex PCR; the TCRdb copy retains only in-frame clones and omits some. Among roughly 600,000 clones, 98% were seen once, and the ten largest hold 0.3%. CDR1 is MNHEY, CDR2 SVGAGI, per germline. This CDR3 contains 13 residues. The V and J ends lost 6 bases and 6 bases respectively, with 12 bases between them. The chain combines TRBV6-5 with TRBJ1-3; D is possibly TRBD1 (6 bases). This receptor was obtained from a man aged 25 to 40 in good health. Sample: naive CD8+ T cells sorted from blood. CDR3 region: CASSRDTVNTIYF. For the CDR3, the DNA is TGTGCCAGCAGCCGGGACACGGTAAACACCATATATTTT.